This paragraph covers one T cell receptor (beta chain) sequence. Its binding antigen is unknown. No qualities accompany the bases; no much larger clone lies one base away. CDR1 and CDR2 (SNHLY, FYNNEI) derive from the germline V gene. Ends trimmed: V by 6 bases, J by 8 bases; bases unmatched to a gene: 9. The CDR3 runs 14 residues from the cysteine to the phenylalanine. CDR3 DNA is the only sequence kept; it has 42 bases, read in frame from the first base. This entry comes from a study of T cell responses to AZD1222 COVID-19 vaccine (dated by TCRdb to the early 2020s). General notes on the study: A total of over 230 trial participants underwent TCR sequencing, of whom about 200 had received two doses of AZD1222 and roughly 26 had received two doses of the MenACWY control vaccine. Enrollment into the trials was organized by age into subgroups of 18-55, 56-69 and 70-plus years, and those subgroups contained roughly 150, 30 and 60 TCR-sequenced participants, respectively. Results the study describes overall, beyond this receptor: The whole spike protein was spanned by vaccine-associated CD4 TCRs, and dominant responses were seen in regions 160-218 and 743-854. Reportedly, close to half of the unique spike-specific TCRs recognized epitopes lying outside the regions that are mutated in the B.1.351 and B.1.1.7 variants. After two AZD1222 doses, spike-specific TCR breadth and depth were significantly higher than at day 0 and than in MenACWY recipients. Because no day 14 peak-response samples were available, the repertoires could be characterized only after the peak T cell response. Conclusions about previously exposed vaccinees were limited because only six AZD1222 recipients were SARS-CoV-2 seropositive at baseline. Most participants were white British and females outnumbered males, and the authors suggested that clonal diversity may have been underestimated. The 56-69-year group was small, and its depth increase did not reach significance, likely because of low power.

The CDR3 regions of human TCRbeta chains were analyzed by immunosequencing. Concerning the study's data processing: Repertoire TCRs were checked for matches against a reference library of SARS-CoV-2-specific TCRs that had been generated using the MIRA antigen-specificity platform. Breadth was defined as the fraction of unique TCRs that were SARS-CoV-2-associated, and depth was defined as the fraction of total T cells that were SARS-CoV-2-associated. Using the MIRA data, every spike-specific TCR was mapped to the spike region that the TCR reacted to and assigned to either a CD4 or a CD8 class. Log10-transformed breadth and depth values were compared by one-way ANOVA with Sidak's multiple comparisons tests. Here the immuneACCESS table is served through TCRdb, limited to in-frame sequences with V and J called. Missing clones are a known gap in these copies; in checked studies unresolved V genes cover under half, and the rest lacks a known reason. For V, J and clone size, that table is used; D and trimming come from the DNA. The sample table holds under 150,000 clones, of which roughly 92% were seen once. Jointly, the top ten make up about 9.4% of the sample.

This sample's time point label indicates: about 28 days (+/-7) after the second vaccine dose. AZD1222 recipients with second doses at about 4 weeks or about 12 weeks were pooled, because spike-specific TCR depth and breadth did not differ between schedules. Vaccinee samples came from UK trials COV001 and COV002, including a single-blind randomized controlled phase 2/3 trial of AZD1222 (ChAdOx1 nCoV-19) in healthy adults. For TCRbeta chain sequencing, PBMC samples from trial participants were taken at day 0 and at day 28 after the second dose. Sample: peripheral blood, taken 28 days after the second AZD1222 dose. The TCR comes from an adult who received the AZD1222 COVID-19 vaccine. The chain was built from TRBV2 and TRBJ1-4, and TRBD1 matches 7 of the central bases. The DNA reads as follows: TGTGCCAGCAGGGCCCAGGGGGTTAAGGAAAAACTGTTTTTT. This is translated as CASRAQGVKEKLFF.